Listed below are T cell receptor beta chains from one sample, sequenced in a study of shared clonotypes between healthy human individuals. This table comes from immunoSEQ multiplex PCR, and its TCRdb copy is limited to in-frame clones, with some not included. The sample lists 2,500,000 or so clones, 85% to 95% occurring once. Input material: naive CD4+ T cells from PBMCs. These receptors all stem from a man between 18 and 35 years old in good health. Some clones in this sample may be carry-over from other donors' samples. Both conserved end residues are part of each CDR3. D genes are given only for firm matches. Size is omitted from some rows. Given values are once, few, many or a class for expanded clones.

d_call	clone_size	v_call	j_call	cdr3_length	cdr3_aa	cdr3_nt
.	.	TRBV6-5	TRBJ1-1	14	CASSYAALNTEAFF	TGTGCCAGCAGTTATGCTGCCCTGAACACTGAAGCTTTCTTT
.	.	TRBV30	TRBJ1-1	13	CAWSVGQNTEAFF	TGTGCCTGGAGTGTAGGGCAAAACACTGAAGCTTTCTTT
.	.	TRBV28	TRBJ2-7	11	CASRAGYEQYF	TGTGCCAGCAGAGCGGGCTACGAGCAGTACTTC
.	.	TRBV28	TRBJ1-1	15	CASHPQWGANTEAFF	TGTGCCAGCCACCCCCAGTGGGGGGCGAACACTGAAGCTTTCTTT
.	.	TRBV6-6	TRBJ1-1	12	CASRVVNTEAFF	TGTGCCAGCAGGGTAGTGAACACTGAAGCTTTCTTT
.	.	TRBV10-1	TRBJ2-7	14	CASSRGLAPYEQYF	TGCGCCAGCAGCCGGGGGCTAGCGCCCTACGAGCAGTACTTC
TRBD2	once	TRBV7-6	TRBJ2-1	17	CASSLESSGTSYNEQFF	TGTGCCAGCAGCTTAGAGAGTAGCGGGACGTCCTACAATGAGCAGTTCTTC
.	.	TRBV29-1	TRBJ1-1	12	CSVGRLDTEAFF	TGCAGCGTTGGCAGATTGGACACTGAAGCTTTCTTT
TRBD2	.	TRBV5-1	TRBJ2-3	16	CASSFARGLATDTQYF	TGCGCCAGCAGCTTCGCCCGGGGACTAGCGACAGATACGCAGTATTTT
TRBD2	.	TRBV27	TRBJ2-7	15	CASRPAATSVYEQYF	TGTGCCAGCAGACCAGCCGCGACTAGCGTGTACGAGCAGTACTTC
.	.	TRBV5-4	TRBJ2-5	13	CASSLVTEETQYF	TGTGCCAGCAGCTTAGTGACGGAAGAGACCCAGTACTTC
.	.	TRBV5-1	TRBJ1-1	15	CASSLGAPGGTEAFF	TGCGCCAGCAGCTTGGGGGCCCCGGGGGGTACTGAAGCTTTCTTT
.	.	TRBV5-4	TRBJ2-5	14	CASSLGDSQETQYF	TGTGCCAGCAGCTTGGGAGACAGTCAAGAGACCCAGTACTTC
TRBD1	.	TRBV19	TRBJ2-7	13	CASSGDRVYEQYF	TGTGCCAGTTCTGGGGACAGGGTTTACGAGCAGTACTTC
.	.	TRBV7-7	TRBJ1-1	15	CASSLVRAPNTEAFF	TGTGCCAGCAGCTTAGTCAGGGCCCCGAACACTGAAGCTTTCTTT
.	.	TRBV10-2	TRBJ2-1	14	CASSENPTYNEQFF	TGCGCCAGCAGTGAGAACCCAACATACAATGAGCAGTTCTTC
.	.	TRBV18	TRBJ2-5	12	CASSDLQETQYF	TGTGCCAGCTCAGACCTCCAAGAGACCCAGTACTTC
TRBD1	.	TRBV25-1	TRBJ1-4	17	CASSEYKTGQPNEKLFF	TGTGCCAGCAGTGAATATAAGACGGGACAGCCCAACGAAAAACTGTTTTTT
.	.	TRBV5-1	TRBJ1-3	15	CASSLAQVPGNTIYF	TGCGCCAGCAGCTTGGCACAGGTCCCTGGAAACACCATATATTTT
.	.	TRBV28	TRBJ1-1	12	CASSLVGAGAFF	TGTGCCAGCAGTTTAGTAGGCGCTGGGGCTTTCTTT
TRBD2	.	TRBV6-1	TRBJ2-7	16	CASSVRRAGGPEEQYF	TGTGCCAGCAGTGTACGTCGAGCGGGAGGGCCGGAGGAGCAGTACTTC
.	.	TRBV9	TRBJ1-2	14	CASSVENGPYGYTF	TGTGCCAGCAGCGTAGAGAACGGACCCTATGGCTACACCTTC
.	.	TRBV20-1	TRBJ2-7	11	CRASAGHEQYF	TGCAGGGCCAGCGCGGGGCACGAGCAGTACTTC
TRBD1	.	TRBV5-1	TRBJ2-3	14	CASSPPTGADTQYF	TGCGCCAGCAGCCCCCCAACAGGGGCAGATACGCAGTATTTT
.	.	TRBV11-2	TRBJ1-4	15	CASSSGRLRNEKLFF	TGTGCCAGCAGCTCCGGACGGTTAAGAAATGAAAAACTGTTTTTT
TRBD1	.	TRBV7-3	TRBJ2-7	13	CASSLEGASEQYF	TGTGCCAGCAGCTTAGAGGGGGCATCCGAGCAGTACTTC
TRBD2	.	TRBV29-1	TRBJ2-3	16	CSVLGLAGGGPDTQYF	TGCAGCGTTCTGGGACTAGCGGGAGGAGGCCCAGATACGCAGTATTTT
.	.	TRBV5-1	TRBJ2-3	16	CASSLALSGSTDTQYF	TGCGCCAGCAGCTTGGCCCTTAGCGGCTCCACAGATACGCAGTATTTT
TRBD2	.	TRBV27	TRBJ2-1	17	CASSRGGTSGSYNEQFF	TGTGCCAGCAGCCGGGGCGGGACTAGCGGCTCCTACAATGAGCAGTTCTTC
TRBD1	.	TRBV11-2	TRBJ1-2	14	CASSATGGGSGYTF	TGTGCCAGCAGCGCGACAGGGGGCGGGAGTGGCTACACCTTC
TRBD1	.	TRBV6-6	TRBJ1-1	14	CASTRQGMNTEAFF	TGTGCCAGCACAAGACAGGGGATGAACACTGAAGCTTTCTTT
.	.	TRBV5-1	TRBJ2-3	14	CASSSDMSTDTQYF	TGCGCCAGCAGCTCGGATATGAGCACAGATACGCAGTATTTT
TRBD2	.	TRBV7-2	TRBJ2-1	15	CASSSAGTSHNEQFF	TGTGCCAGCAGCTCAGCCGGGACTAGCCACAATGAGCAGTTCTTC
.	.	TRBV7-8	TRBJ2-5	14	CASSYAGNVLTQYF	TGTGCCAGCAGCTATGCGGGGAATGTTCTGACCCAGTACTTC
.	.	TRBV19	TRBJ2-5	13	CASSIEGGLSQYF	TGTGCCAGTAGTATAGAGGGTGGACTTAGCCAGTACTTC
TRBD2	.	TRBV7-3	TRBJ2-1	13	CASSSAGAYEQFF	TGTGCCAGCAGCTCAGCGGGAGCCTATGAGCAGTTCTTC
.	few	TRBV30	TRBJ1-1	12	CAWHPENTEAFF	TGTGCCTGGCATCCAGAGAACACTGAAGCTTTCTTT